This T cell receptor (beta chain) came from a study of T cell responses to AZD1222 COVID-19 vaccine. As for this clone: Its antigen is currently unknown.

The CDR3 has 14 amino acids. CDR1 is SGHAT and CDR2 is FQNNGV in the germline V gene. Trimming stripped 1 base from V and 1 base from J, with 8 bases between. Sequenced by immunoSEQ multiplex PCR; TCRdb stores in-frame clones only, minus some. The sample has roughly 80,000 clones; just over 90% are singletons. Study outcomes and limitations: Without day 14 samples, only post-peak T cell repertoires were studied. The sample set comprised mostly white British donors with more females, and clonal diversity was possibly underestimated. Variant regions that are unmutated are reportedly the target of nearly half of spike-specific TCRs.

This sequence was found in an adult in good health. The specimen comprised peripheral blood, sampled on day 0 of MenACWY control vaccination. The genes are TRBV11-2 and TRBJ2-7; D unresolved. In DNA, the CDR3 is TGTGCCAGCAGCTTAGGTGGCAGATCCTACGAGCAGTACTTC. This gives the protein CASSLGGRSYEQYF.